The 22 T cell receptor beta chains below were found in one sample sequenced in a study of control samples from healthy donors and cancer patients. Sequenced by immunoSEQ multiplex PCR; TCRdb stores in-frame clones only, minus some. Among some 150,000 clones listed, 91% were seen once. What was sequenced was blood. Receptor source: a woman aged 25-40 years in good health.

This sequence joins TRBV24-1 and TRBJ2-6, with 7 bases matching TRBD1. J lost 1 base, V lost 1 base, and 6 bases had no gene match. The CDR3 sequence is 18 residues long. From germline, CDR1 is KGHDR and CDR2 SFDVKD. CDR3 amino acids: CATSDFPGQESGANVLTF. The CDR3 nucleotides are TGTGCCACCAGTGATTTCCCCGGACAGGAGTCTGGGGCCAACGTCCTGACTTTC.

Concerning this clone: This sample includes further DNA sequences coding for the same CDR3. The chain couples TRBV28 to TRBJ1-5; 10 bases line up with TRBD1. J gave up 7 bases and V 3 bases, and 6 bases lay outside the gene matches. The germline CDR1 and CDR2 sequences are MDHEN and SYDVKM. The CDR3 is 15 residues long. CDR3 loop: CASSLGQGYRQPQHF. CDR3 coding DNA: TGTGCCAGCAGTTTGGGACAGGGGTACCGCCAGCCCCAGCATTTT.

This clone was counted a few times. Here the CDR3 DNA reads TGCGCCAGCAGTGAGTCGAAGGGGAACGAGCAGTACTTC. It codes for CASSESKGNEQYF. The gene calls are TRBV10-1 and TRBJ2-7, with D maybe TRBD1 (5 bases). The germline V gene has CDR1 WNHNN and CDR2 SYGVQD (reference sequence). The CDR3 consists of 13 residues. The germline V and J ends were trimmed by 0 bases and 5 bases, with 8 bases remaining between them.

The CDR3 region is CASSLFQGGTEAFF. In nucleotides, the CDR3 is TGTGCCAGCAGCTTATTCCAGGGTGGCACTGAAGCTTTCTTT. This chain uses TRBV7-9 with TRBJ1-1; D might be TRBD1 (5 bases). Germline V gives CDR1 SEHNR, CDR2 FQNEAQ (reference sequence). The CDR3 spans 14 residues. Trimming removed 2 bases from V and 4 bases from J, with 11 bases in between.

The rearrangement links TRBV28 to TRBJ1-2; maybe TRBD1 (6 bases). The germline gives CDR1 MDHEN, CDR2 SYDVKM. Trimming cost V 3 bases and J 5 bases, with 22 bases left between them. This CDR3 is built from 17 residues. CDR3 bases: TGTGCCAGCAGTTTTATTCCCCCCGACAGGTCGGAGTATGGCTACACCTTC. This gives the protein CASSFIPPDRSEYGYTF.

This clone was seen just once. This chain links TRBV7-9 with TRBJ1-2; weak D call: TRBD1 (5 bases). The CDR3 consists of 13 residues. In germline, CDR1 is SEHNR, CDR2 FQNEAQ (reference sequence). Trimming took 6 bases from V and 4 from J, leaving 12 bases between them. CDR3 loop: CASRPGTSYGYTF. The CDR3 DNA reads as TGTGCCAGCAGGCCCGGGACCTCCTATGGCTACACCTTC. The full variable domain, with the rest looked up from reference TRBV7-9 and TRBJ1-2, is DTGVSQNPRHKITKRGQNVTFRCDPISEHNRLYWYRQTLGQGPEFLTYFQNEAQLEKSRLLSDRFSAERPKGSFSTLEIQRTEQGDSAMYLCASRPGTSYGYTFGSGTRLTVV.

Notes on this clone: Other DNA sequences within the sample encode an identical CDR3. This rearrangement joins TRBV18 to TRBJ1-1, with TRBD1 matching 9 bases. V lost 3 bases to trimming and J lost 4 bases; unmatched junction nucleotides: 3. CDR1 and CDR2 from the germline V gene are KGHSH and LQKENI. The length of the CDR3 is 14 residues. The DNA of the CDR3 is TGTGCCAGCTCACCCTTGGACAGGGGCACTGAAGCTTTCTTT. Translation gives CASSPLDRGTEAFF. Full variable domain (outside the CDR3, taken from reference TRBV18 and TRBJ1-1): NAGVMQNPRHLVRRRGQEARLRCSPMKGHSHVYWYRQLPEEGLKFMVYLQKENIIDESGMPKERFSAEFPKEGPSILRIQQVVRGDSAAYFCASSPLDRGTEAFFGQGTRLTVV.

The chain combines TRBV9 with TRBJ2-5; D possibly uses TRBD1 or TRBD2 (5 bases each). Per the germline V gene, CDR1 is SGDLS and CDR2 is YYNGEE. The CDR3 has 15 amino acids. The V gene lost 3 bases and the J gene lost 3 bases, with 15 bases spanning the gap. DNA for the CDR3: TGTGCCAGCAGCGCGGGGATGGGGCGGGAAGAGACCCAGTACTTC. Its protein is CASSAGMGREETQYF.

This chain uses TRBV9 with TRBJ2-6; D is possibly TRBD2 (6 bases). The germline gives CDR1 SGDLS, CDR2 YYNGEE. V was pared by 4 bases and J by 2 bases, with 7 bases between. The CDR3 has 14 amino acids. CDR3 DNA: TGTGCCAGCAGCTCGGGGGCTGGGGCCAACGTCCTGACTTTC. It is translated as CASSSGAGANVLTF.

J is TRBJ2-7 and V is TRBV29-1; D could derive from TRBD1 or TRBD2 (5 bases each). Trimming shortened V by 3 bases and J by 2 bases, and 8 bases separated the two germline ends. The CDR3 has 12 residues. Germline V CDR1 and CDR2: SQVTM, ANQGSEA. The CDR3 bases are TGCAGCGTTGAGCAGGGAGCCTACGAGCAGTACTTC. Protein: CSVEQGAYEQYF.

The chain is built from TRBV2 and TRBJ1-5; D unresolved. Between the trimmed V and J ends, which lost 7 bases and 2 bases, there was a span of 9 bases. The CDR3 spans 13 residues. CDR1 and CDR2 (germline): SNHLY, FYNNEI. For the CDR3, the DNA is TGTGCCAGCAAGGAGGAGGGCAATCAGCCCCAGCATTTT. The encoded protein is CASKEEGNQPQHF.

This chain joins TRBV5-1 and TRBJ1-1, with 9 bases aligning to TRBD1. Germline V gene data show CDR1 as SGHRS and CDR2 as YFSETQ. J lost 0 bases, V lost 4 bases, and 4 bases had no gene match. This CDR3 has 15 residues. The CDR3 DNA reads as TGCGCCAGCAGCACAGGGGGCGCCGTGAACACTGAAGCTTTCTTT. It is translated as CASSTGGAVNTEAFF.

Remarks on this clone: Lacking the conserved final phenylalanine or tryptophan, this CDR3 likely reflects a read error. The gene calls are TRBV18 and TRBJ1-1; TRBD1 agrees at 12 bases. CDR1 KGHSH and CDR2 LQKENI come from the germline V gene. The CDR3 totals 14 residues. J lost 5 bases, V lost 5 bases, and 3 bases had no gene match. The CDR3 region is CASSAGQGATEAFS. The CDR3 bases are TGTGCCAGCTCAGCGGGACAGGGGGCTACTGAAGCTTTCTCT.

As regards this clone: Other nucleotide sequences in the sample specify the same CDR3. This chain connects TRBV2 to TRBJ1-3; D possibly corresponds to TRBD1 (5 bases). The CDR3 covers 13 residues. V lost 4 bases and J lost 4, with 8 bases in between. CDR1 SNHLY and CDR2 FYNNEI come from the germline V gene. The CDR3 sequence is CASSAGSGNTIYF. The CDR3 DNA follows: TGTGCCAGCAGTGCAGGGTCAGGAAACACCATATATTTT.

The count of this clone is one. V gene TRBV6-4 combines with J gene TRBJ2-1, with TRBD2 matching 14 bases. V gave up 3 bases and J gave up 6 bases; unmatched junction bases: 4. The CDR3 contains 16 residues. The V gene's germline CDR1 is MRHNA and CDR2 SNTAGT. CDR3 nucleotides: TGTGCCAGCAGTGAGGGACTAGCGGGAGATGTCAATGAGCAGTTCTTC. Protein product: CASSEGLAGDVNEQFF.

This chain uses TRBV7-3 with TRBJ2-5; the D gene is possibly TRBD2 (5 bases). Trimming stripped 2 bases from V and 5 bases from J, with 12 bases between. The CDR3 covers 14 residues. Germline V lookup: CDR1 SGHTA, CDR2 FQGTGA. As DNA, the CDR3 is TGTGCCAGCAGCTTAGCGGGTGAAGAGGAGACCCAGTACTTC. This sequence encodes CASSLAGEEETQYF.

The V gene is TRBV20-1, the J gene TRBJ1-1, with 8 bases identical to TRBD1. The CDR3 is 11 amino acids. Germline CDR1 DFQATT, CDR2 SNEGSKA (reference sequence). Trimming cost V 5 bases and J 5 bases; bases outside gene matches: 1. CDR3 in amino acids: CSAGTGTEAFF. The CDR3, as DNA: TGCAGTGCTGGGACAGGAACTGAAGCTTTCTTT.

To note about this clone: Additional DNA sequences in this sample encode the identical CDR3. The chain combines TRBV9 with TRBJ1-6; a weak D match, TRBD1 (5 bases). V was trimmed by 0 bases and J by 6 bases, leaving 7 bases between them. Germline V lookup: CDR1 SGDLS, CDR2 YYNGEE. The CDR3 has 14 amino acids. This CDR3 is CASSVGGGNSPLHF. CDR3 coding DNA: TGTGCCAGCAGCGTAGGGGGGGGTAATTCACCCCTCCACTTT.

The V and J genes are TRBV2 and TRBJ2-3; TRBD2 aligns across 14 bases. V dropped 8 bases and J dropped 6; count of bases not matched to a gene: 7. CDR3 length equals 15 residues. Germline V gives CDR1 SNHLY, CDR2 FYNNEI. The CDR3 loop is CASRPGTSGSDTQYF. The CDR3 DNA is TGTGCCAGCCGTCCCGGGACTAGCGGGAGTGATACGCAGTATTTT.

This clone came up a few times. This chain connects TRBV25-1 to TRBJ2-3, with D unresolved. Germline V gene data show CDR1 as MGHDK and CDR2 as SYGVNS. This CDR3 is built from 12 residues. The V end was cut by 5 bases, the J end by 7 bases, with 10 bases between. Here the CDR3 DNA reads TGTGCCAGCAGTACACCTAGAAATACGCAGTATTTT. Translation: CASSTPRNTQYF. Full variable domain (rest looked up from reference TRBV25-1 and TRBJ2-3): EADIYQTPRYLVIGTGKKITLECSQTMGHDKMYWYQQDPGMELHLIHYSYGVNSTEKGDLSSESTVSRIRTEHFPLTLESARPSHTSQYLCASSTPRNTQYFGPGTRLTVL.

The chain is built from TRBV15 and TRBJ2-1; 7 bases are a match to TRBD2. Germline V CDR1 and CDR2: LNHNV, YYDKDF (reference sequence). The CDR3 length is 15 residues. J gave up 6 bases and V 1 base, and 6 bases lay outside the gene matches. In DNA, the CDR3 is TGTGCCACCAGCAGAGTTGGTGGGAGGGTCAATGAGCAGTTCTTC. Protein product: CATSRVGGRVNEQFF.

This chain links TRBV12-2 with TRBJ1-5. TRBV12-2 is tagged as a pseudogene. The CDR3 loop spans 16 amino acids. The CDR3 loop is CASRLGGARSNQPQHF. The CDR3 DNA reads TGTGCAAGTCGCTTAGGAGGGGCGCGAAGCAATCAGCCCCAGCATTTT.